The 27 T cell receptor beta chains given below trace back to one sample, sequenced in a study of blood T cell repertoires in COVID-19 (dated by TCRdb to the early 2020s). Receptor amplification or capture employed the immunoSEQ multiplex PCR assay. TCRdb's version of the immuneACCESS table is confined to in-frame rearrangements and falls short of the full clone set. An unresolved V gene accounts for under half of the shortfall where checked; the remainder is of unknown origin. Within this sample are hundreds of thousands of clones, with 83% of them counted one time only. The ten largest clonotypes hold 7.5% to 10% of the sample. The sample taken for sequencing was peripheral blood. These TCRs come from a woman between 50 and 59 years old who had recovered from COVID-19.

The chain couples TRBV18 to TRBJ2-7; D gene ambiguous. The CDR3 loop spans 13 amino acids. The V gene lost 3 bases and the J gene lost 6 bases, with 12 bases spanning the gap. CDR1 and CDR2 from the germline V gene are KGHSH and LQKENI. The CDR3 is CASSPTREAEQYF. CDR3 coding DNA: TGTGCCAGCTCACCTACGAGAGAGGCCGAGCAGTACTTC.

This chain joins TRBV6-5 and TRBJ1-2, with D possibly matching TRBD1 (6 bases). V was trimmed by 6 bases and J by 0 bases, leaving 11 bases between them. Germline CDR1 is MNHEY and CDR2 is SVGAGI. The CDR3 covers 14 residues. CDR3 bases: TGTGCCAGCAGCGGGACATCCGCTAACTATGGCTACACCTTC. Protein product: CASSGTSANYGYTF.

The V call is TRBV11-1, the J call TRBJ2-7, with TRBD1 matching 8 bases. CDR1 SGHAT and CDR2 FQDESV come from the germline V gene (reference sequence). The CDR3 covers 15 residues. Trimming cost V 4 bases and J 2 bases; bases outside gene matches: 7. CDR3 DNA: TGTGCCAGCAGCTCCCTGACAGGGGACCCCTACGAGCAGTACTTC. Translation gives CASSSLTGDPYEQYF.

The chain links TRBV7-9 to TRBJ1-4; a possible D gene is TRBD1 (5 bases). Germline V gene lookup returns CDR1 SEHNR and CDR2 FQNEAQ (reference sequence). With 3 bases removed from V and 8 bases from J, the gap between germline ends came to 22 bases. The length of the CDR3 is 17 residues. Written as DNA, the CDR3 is TGTGCCAGCAGCTTTACCTCCCCGGGGGGACGGGGGGAAAAACTGTTTTTT. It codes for CASSFTSPGGRGEKLFF.

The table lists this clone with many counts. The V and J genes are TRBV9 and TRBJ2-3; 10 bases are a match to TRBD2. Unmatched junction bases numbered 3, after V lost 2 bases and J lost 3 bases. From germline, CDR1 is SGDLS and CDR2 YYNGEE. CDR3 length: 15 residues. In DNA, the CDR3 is TGTGCCAGCAGCGTCGGAGCGGGGGGGACAGATACGCAGTATTTT. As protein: CASSVGAGGTDTQYF. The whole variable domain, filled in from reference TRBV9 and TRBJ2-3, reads DSGVTQTPKHLITATGQRVTLRCSPRSGDLSVYWYQQSLDQGLQFLIQYYNGEERAKGNILERFSAQQFPDLHSELNLSSLELGDSALYFCASSVGAGGTDTQYFGPGTRLTVL.

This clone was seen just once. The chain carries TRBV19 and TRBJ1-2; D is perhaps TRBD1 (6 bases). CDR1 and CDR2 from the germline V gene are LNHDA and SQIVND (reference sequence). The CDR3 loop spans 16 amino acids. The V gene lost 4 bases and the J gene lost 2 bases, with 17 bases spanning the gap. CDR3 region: CASSTPPWTANYGYTF. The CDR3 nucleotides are TGTGCCAGTAGTACACCCCCTTGGACAGCCAACTATGGCTACACCTTC.

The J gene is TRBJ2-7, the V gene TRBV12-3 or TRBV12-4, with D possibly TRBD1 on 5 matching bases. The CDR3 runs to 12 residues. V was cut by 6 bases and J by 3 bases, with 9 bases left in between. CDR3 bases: TGTGCCAGCAGCCAGGGATTCTACGAGCAGTACTTC. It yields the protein CASSQGFYEQYF.

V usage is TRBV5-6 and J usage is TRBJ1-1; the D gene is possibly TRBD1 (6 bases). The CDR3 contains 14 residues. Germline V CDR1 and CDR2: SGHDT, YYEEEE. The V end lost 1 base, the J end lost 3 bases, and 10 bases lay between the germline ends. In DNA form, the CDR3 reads TGTGCCAGCAGCTTGACAGGGTTTTACACTGAAGCTTTCTTT. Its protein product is CASSLTGFYTEAFF.

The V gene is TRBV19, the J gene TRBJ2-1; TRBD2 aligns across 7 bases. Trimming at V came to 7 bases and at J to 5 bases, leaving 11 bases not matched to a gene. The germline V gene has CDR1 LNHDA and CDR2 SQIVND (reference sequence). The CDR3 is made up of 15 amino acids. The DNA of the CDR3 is TGTGCCAGTACCCCCGGGGGTCTAGCGGACAATGAGCAGTTCTTC. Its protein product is CASTPGGLADNEQFF.

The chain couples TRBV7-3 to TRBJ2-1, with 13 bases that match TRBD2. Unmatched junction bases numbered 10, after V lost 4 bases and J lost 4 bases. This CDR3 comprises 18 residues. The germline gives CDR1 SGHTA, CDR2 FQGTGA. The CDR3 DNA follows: TGTGCCAGCAGCTCCTCTACTAGCGGGGGGGCCCCGTACAATGAGCAGTTCTTC. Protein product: CASSSSTSGGAPYNEQFF.

The CDR3 is CASSRDRGLEGYTF. CDR3 in DNA: TGTGCCAGCAGTAGGGACAGGGGGCTTGAGGGCTACACCTTC. The J gene is TRBJ1-2, the V gene TRBV2, with TRBD1 identical over 12 bases. The V gene end was trimmed by 5 bases and the J gene end by 8 bases; junction bases not matched to a gene: 6. The CDR3 covers 14 residues. Germline V gives CDR1 SNHLY, CDR2 FYNNEI.

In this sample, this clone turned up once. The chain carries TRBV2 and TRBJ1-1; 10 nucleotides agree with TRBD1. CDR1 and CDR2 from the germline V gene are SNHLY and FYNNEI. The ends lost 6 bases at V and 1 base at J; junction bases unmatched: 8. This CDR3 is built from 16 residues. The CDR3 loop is CASRYSDRGENTEAFF. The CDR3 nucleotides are TGTGCCAGCAGATACTCGGACAGGGGGGAGAACACTGAAGCTTTCTTT.

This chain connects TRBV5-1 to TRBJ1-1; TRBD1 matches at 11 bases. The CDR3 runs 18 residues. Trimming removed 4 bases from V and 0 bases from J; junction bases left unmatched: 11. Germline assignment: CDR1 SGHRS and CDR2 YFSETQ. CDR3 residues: CASSTMIRTGGLNTEAFF. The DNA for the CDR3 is TGCGCCAGCAGCACCATGATACGGACAGGGGGCTTGAACACTGAAGCTTTCTTT.

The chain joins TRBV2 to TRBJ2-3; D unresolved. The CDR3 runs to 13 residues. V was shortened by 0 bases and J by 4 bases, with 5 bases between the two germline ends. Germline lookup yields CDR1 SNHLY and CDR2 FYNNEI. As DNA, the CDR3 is TGTGCCAGCAGTGAAGCCTTATCAGATACGCAGTATTTT. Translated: CASSEALSDTQYF.

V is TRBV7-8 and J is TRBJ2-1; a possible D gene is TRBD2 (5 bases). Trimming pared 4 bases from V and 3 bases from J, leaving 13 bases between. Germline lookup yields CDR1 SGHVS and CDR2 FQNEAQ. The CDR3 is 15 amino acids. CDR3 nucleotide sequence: TGTGCCAGCAGCTCAGGATTCGGGGACTACAATGAGCAGTTCTTC. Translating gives CASSSGFGDYNEQFF.

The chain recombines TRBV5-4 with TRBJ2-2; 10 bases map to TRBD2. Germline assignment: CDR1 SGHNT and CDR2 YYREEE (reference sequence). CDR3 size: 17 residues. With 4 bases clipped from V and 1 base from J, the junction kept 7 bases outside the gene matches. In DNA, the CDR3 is TGTGCCAGCAGCCTCGGGACTAGCGCCCAGAACACCGGGGAGCTGTTTTTT. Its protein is CASSLGTSAQNTGELFF.

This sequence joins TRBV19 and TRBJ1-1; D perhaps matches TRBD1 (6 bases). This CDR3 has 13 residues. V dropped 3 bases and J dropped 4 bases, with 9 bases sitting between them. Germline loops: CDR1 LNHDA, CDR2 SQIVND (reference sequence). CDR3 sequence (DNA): TGTGCCAGTAGTATGGGGGGGCCCACTGAAGCTTTCTTT. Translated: CASSMGGPTEAFF.

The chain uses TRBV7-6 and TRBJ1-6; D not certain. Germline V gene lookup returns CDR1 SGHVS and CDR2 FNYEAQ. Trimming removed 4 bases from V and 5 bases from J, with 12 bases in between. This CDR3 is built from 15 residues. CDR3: CASSSGAGNNSPLHF. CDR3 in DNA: TGTGCCAGCAGCTCCGGTGCCGGGAATAATTCACCCCTCCACTTT.

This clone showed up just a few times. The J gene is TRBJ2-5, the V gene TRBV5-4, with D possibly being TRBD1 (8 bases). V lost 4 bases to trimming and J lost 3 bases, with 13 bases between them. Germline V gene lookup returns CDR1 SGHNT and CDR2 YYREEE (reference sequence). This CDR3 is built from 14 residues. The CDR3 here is CASSPTGGEETQYF. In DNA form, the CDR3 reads TGTGCCAGCAGCCCTACAGGGGGGGAAGAGACCCAGTACTTC.

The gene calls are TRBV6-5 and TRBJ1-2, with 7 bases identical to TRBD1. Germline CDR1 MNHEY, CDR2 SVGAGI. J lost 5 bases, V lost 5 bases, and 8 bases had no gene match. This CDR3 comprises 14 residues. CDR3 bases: TGTGCCAGCAGTCCCACAGGGGCTCATTATGGCTACACCTTC. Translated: CASSPTGAHYGYTF.

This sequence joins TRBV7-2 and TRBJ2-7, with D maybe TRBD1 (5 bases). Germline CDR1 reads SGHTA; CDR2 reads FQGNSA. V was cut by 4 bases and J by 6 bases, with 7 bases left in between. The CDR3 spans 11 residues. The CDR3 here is CASSWTFEQYF. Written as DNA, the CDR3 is TGTGCCAGCAGCTGGACATTCGAGCAGTACTTC.

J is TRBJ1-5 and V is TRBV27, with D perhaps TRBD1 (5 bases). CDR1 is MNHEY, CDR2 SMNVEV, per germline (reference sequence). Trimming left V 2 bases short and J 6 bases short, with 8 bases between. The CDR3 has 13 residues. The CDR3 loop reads CASSLGRVQPQHF. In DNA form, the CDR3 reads TGTGCCAGCAGTTTAGGCAGGGTTCAGCCCCAGCATTTT.

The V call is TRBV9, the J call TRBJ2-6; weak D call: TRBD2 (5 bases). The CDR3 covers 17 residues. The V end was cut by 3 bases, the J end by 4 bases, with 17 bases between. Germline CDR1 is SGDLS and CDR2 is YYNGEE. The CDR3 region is CASSAWTGKSGANVLTF. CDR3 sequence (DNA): TGTGCCAGCAGCGCTTGGACGGGAAAGTCCGGGGCCAACGTCCTGACTTTC.

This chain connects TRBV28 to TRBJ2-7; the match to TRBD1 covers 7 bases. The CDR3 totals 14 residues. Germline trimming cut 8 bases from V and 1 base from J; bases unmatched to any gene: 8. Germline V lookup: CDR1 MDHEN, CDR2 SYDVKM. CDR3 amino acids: CASGRGGQSYEQYF. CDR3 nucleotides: TGTGCCAGCGGACGTGGGGGACAGTCCTACGAGCAGTACTTC. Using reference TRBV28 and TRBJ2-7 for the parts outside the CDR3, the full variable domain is DVKVTQSSRYLVKRTGEKVFLECVQDMDHENMFWYRQDPGLGLRLIYFSYDVKMKEKGDIPEGYSVSREKKERFSLILESASTNQTSMYLCASGRGGQSYEQYFGPGTRLTVT.

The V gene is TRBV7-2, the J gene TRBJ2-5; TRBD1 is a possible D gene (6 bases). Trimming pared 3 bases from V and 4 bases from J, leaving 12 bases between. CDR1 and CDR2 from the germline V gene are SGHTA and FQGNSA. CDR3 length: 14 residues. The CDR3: CASSFQGSGETQYF. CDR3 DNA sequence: TGTGCCAGCAGCTTTCAGGGGAGCGGAGAGACCCAGTACTTC. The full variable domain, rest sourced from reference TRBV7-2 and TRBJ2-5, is GAGVSQSPSNKVTEKGKDVELRCDPISGHTALYWYRQSLGQGLEFLIYFQGNSAPDKSGLPSDRFSAERTGGSVSTLTIQRTQQEDSAVYLCASSFQGSGETQYFGPGTRLLVL.

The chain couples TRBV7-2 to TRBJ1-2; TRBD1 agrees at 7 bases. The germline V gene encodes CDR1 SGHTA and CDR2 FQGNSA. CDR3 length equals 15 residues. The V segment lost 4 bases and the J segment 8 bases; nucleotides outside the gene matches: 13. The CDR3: CASSSSRGSLEGYTF. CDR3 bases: TGTGCCAGCAGCTCATCCAGGGGGAGTTTGGAAGGCTACACCTTC.

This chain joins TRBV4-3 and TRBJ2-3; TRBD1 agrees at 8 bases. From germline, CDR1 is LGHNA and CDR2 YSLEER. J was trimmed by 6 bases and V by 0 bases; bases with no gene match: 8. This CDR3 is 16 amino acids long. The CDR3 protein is CASSQDGAGGADTQYF. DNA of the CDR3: TGCGCCAGCAGCCAAGACGGGGCAGGGGGCGCGGATACGCAGTATTTT.